The T cell receptor beta chain described here comes from a study of CD4+ T cells in melanoma. Whole-study findings and limits: A reported correlation linked neoantigen-specific CD4+ T cells to CD8+, macrophage and B cell function. Reportedly, melanoma neoantigen-specific CD4+ T cells showed varied differentiation states.

About this clone itself: Its antigen remains unidentified.

Assay used: immunoSEQ multiplex PCR; TCRdb lists only in-frame clones, some missing. The sample carries 110,000 to 150,000 clones, over 90% recorded once. Germline loops: CDR1 SGDLS, CDR2 YYNGEE. With V trimmed by 5 bases and J by 5 bases, 11 bases remained unmatched. The CDR3 contains 16 residues. This TCR derives from a human donor with melanoma. V usage is TRBV9 and J usage is TRBJ2-2; 8 nucleotides match TRBD1. The CDR3 nucleotides read TGTGCCAGCAGACCCCCGGGACAGGAGGGAACCGGGGAGCTGTTTTTT. It specifies CASRPPGQEGTGELFF.